Here is one T cell receptor beta chain with its context. Compared with germline, one end of the junction differs, possibly owing to a read error. Germline values: CDR1 SGHKS, CDR2 YYEKEE (reference sequence). This CDR3 is built from 14 residues. In the source study's methods: Using reference gene primer amplification, nucleated cell counts were estimated. Method: immunoSEQ multiplex PCR; TCRdb's copy keeps in-frame clones and lacks some. The V and J calls and clone size are taken from that table; D and trimming were inferred from the DNA. Here the sample spans roughly 250,000 clones, nearly 85% being singletons. These data belong to a study of blood T cell repertoires in COVID-19. Study-wide background: From the United States, Italy and Spain came samples of acute and convalescent COVID-19. Sources were T cells, B-cell-depleted T cells, or PBMCs; the material itself was cDNA or gDNA.

The clonotype was recovered from a human donor in a cohort sampled during active COVID-19. The genes are TRBV5-5 and TRBJ1-1; D is unresolved. The material sequenced was peripheral blood. CDR3 loop: CASSPERVKTEAFF. CDR3 in DNA: TGTGCCAGCAGCCCCGAACGGGTGAAGACTGAAGCTTTCTTT.